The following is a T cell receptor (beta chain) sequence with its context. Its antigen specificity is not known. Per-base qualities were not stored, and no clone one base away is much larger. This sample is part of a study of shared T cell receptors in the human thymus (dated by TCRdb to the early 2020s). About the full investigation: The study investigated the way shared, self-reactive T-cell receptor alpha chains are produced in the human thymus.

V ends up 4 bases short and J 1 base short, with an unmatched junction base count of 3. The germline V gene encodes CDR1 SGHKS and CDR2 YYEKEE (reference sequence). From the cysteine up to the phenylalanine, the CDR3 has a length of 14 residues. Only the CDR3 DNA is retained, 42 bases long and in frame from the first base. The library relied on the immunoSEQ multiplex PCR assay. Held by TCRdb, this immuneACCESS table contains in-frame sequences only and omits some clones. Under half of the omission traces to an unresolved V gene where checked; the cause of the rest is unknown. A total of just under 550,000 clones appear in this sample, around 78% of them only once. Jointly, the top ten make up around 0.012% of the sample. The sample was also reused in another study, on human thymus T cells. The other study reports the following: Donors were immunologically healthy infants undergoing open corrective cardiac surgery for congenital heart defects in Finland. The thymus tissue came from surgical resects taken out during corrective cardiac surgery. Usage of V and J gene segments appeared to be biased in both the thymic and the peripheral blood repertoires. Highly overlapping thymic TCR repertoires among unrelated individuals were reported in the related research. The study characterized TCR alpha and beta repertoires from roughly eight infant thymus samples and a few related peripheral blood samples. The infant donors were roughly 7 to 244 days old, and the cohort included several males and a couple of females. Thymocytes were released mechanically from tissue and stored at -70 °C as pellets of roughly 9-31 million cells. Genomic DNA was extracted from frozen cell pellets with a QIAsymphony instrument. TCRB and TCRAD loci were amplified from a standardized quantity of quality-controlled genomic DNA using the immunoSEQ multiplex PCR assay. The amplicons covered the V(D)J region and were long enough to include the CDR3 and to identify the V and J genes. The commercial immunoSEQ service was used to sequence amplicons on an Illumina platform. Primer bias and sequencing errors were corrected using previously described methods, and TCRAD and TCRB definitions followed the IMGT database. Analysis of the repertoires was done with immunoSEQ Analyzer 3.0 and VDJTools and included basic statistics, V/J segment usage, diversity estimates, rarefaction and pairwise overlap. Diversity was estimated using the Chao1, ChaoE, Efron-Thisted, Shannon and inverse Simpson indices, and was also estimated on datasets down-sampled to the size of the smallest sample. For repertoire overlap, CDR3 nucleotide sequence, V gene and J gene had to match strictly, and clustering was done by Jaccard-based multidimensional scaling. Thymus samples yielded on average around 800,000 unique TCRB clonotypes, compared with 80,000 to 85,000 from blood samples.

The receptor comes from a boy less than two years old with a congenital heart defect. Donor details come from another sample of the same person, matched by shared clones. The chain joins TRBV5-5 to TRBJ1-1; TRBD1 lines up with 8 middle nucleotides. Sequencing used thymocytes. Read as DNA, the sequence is TGTGCCAGCAGCGCGGACAGGGCGAACACTGAAGCTTTCTTT. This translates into CASSADRANTEAFF.